This entry lists 22 T cell receptor beta chains sequenced from one sample in a study of cytotoxic CD8 clonotypes in ibrutinib-treated CLL. Here immunoSEQ multiplex PCR was the method, and the copy in TCRdb shows in-frame clones only, minus some. The sample records some 290,000 clones, just under 80% being singletons. Sample: PBMCs, taken before ibrutinib treatment. The receptors were sampled from a human donor with chronic lymphocytic leukemia.

The chain couples TRBV4-3 to TRBJ2-6; D gene uncertain. Trimming cost V 0 bases and J 0 bases, with 9 bases left between them. CDR1 is LGHNA, CDR2 YSLEER, per germline. CDR3 length: 17 residues. The CDR3 protein is CASSQDRADSGANVLTF. The CDR3 DNA reads as TGCGCCAGCAGCCAAGATCGCGCAGACTCTGGGGCCAACGTCCTGACTTTC.

This clone has more than one count but fewer than ten. The chain uses TRBV10-3 and TRBJ1-2, with D perhaps TRBD1 (6 bases). Germline CDR1 and CDR2: ENHRY and SYGVKD. V dropped 7 bases and J dropped 2 bases, with 20 bases sitting between them. The CDR3 is 16 residues long. The CDR3 protein is CAINKQGEGGNYGYTF. The CDR3 DNA reads as TGTGCCATCAATAAACAGGGTGAAGGGGGAAACTATGGCTACACCTTC.

In this sample, this clone turned up once. The J gene is TRBJ2-7, the V gene TRBV28, with TRBD2 identical over 8 bases. The CDR3 extends over 18 amino acids. Per the germline V gene, CDR1 is MDHEN and CDR2 is SYDVKM. The ends lost 5 bases at V and 2 bases at J; junction bases unmatched: 17. The CDR3 loop is CASSRRVWGTSGPYEQYF. The CDR3 DNA follows: TGTGCCAGCAGTCGACGAGTCTGGGGGACTAGTGGGCCCTACGAGCAGTACTTC.

This sequence joins TRBV6-5 and TRBJ1-5; D remains ambiguous. CDR1 is MNHEY and CDR2 is SVGAGI in the germline V gene. Trimming cost V 6 bases and J 12 bases, with 15 bases left between them. This CDR3 region has 12 residues. CDR3 bases: TGTGCCAGCAGCTCCGTTCAGGTTCTCCAGCATTTT. This sequence encodes CASSSVQVLQHF.

The CDR3 is CASSMFGGSSYEQYF. The CDR3 nucleotides are TGTGCCAGTAGTATGTTCGGCGGGAGTTCGTACGAGCAGTACTTC. The chain couples TRBV19 to TRBJ2-7, with 7 bases that match TRBD2. The CDR3 runs to 15 residues. V gave up 3 bases and J gave up 4 bases; unmatched junction bases: 9. Germline lookup yields CDR1 LNHDA and CDR2 SQIVND (reference sequence). The whole variable domain, filled in from reference TRBV19 and TRBJ2-7, reads DGGITQSPKYLFRKEGQNVTLSCEQNLNHDAMYWYRQDPGQGLRLIYYSQIVNDFQKGDIAEGYSVSREKKESFPLTVTSAQKNPTAFYLCASSMFGGSSYEQYFGPGTRLTVT.

This clone has more than one count but fewer than ten. V usage is TRBV27 and J usage is TRBJ1-5; 10 nucleotides agree with TRBD1. Germline CDR1 is MNHEY and CDR2 is SMNVEV (reference sequence). The CDR3 loop spans 21 amino acids. After removal of 4 bases from V and 0 bases from J, the junction contained 18 bases not matched to a gene. CDR3 nucleotide sequence: TGTGCCAGCAGTTCCAAACACGTACATACGGGACAGGGGAGTAGCAATCAGCCCCAGCATTTT. This gives the protein CASSSKHVHTGQGSSNQPQHF.

This sequence joins TRBV19 and TRBJ2-3; 11 bases agree with TRBD2. The CDR3 has 17 amino acids. V gave up 3 bases and J gave up 5 bases; unmatched junction bases: 10. Looked up from germline, CDR1 is LNHDA and CDR2 is SQIVND (reference sequence). CDR3 sequence: CASSIPLLAGGKDTQYF. DNA of the CDR3: TGTGCCAGTAGTATCCCCCTCCTAGCGGGGGGCAAAGATACGCAGTATTTT. Drawing the rest from reference TRBV19 and TRBJ2-3, the complete variable domain is DGGITQSPKYLFRKEGQNVTLSCEQNLNHDAMYWYRQDPGQGLRLIYYSQIVNDFQKGDIAEGYSVSREKKESFPLTVTSAQKNPTAFYLCASSIPLLAGGKDTQYFGPGTRLTVL.

The chain combines TRBV7-2 with TRBJ2-5, with D maybe TRBD1 (5 bases). Germline values: CDR1 SGHTA, CDR2 FQGNSA. The V gene lost 1 base and the J gene lost 2 bases, with 8 bases spanning the gap. This CDR3 has 14 residues. CDR3 sequence: CASSLVTAQETQYF. As DNA, the CDR3 is TGTGCCAGCAGCTTAGTGACAGCTCAAGAGACCCAGTACTTC.

The chain combines TRBV5-5 with TRBJ2-7; D not certain. This CDR3 is built from 16 residues. From germline, CDR1 is SGHKS and CDR2 YYEKEE (reference sequence). With 2 bases removed from V and 0 bases from J, the gap between germline ends came to 15 bases. The CDR3 reads CASSFGLQKSSYEQYF. For the CDR3, the DNA is TGTGCCAGCAGCTTTGGTTTGCAGAAGAGCTCCTACGAGCAGTACTTC.

Only one count was recorded for this clone. The chain joins TRBV5-1 to TRBJ2-1, with D unclear. Germline assignment: CDR1 SGHRS and CDR2 YFSETQ. Trimming took off 2 bases at V and 3 bases at J, with 6 bases between the two ends. This CDR3 is 13 amino acids long. The CDR3 reads CASSFDLYNEQFF. The CDR3 coding sequence is TGCGCCAGCAGCTTTGACCTCTACAATGAGCAGTTCTTC.

The V call is TRBV10-3, the J call TRBJ1-5; D is perhaps TRBD1 (5 bases). Germline assignment: CDR1 ENHRY and CDR2 SYGVKD. The CDR3 loop spans 15 amino acids. Trimming cost V 4 bases and J 0 bases, with 10 bases left between them. DNA for the CDR3: TGTGCCATCAGTGGTTCGGGGGATAGCAATCAGCCCCAGCATTTT. It encodes CAISGSGDSNQPQHF.

A few counts support this clone. This sequence joins TRBV30 and TRBJ1-2, with D uncertain. V lost 0 bases, J lost 4 bases, and 12 bases lay in between. This CDR3 contains 14 residues. The germline V gene encodes CDR1 GTSNPN and CDR2 SVGIG (reference sequence). CDR3 nucleotides: TGTGCCTGGAGTGTCACGTTGAGATCCTATGGCTACACCTTC. It codes for CAWSVTLRSYGYTF.

This clone was detected only once. The genes are TRBV7-9 and TRBJ2-4, with unresolved D. Germline V gives CDR1 SEHNR, CDR2 FQNEAQ (reference sequence). CDR3 length: 13 residues. Trimming removed 4 bases at V and 5 bases at J, with 9 bases between. CDR3 sequence: CASSSSEENIQYF. DNA of the CDR3: TGTGCCAGCAGCTCCAGCGAAGAAAACATTCAGTACTTC.

V gene TRBV7-2 combines with J gene TRBJ2-7; 11 bases line up with TRBD2. Germline CDR1 SGHTA, CDR2 FQGNSA. This CDR3 has 15 amino acids. The V and J ends lost 5 bases and 4 bases, in that order; junction bases with no gene match: 7. The DNA for the CDR3 is TGTGCCAGCAGCCCCATAGCGGGAGGGCCTTACGAGCAGTACTTC. This gives the protein CASSPIAGGPYEQYF. Based on the CDR3 plus reference TRBV7-2 and TRBJ2-7, the full variable domain is GAGVSQSPSNKVTEKGKDVELRCDPISGHTALYWYRQSLGQGLEFLIYFQGNSAPDKSGLPSDRFSAERTGGSVSTLTIQRTQQEDSAVYLCASSPIAGGPYEQYFGPGTRLTVT.

This clone appeared a single time. The chain links TRBV29-1 to TRBJ2-7; 11 bases align to TRBD2. The CDR3 runs to 15 residues. The J segment lost 2 bases and the V segment lost 6 bases, leaving 9 bases of the junction unmatched. In germline, CDR1 is SQVTM, CDR2 ANQGSEA. CDR3 in DNA: TGCAGCGTGTCAGCGGGACTAGCGGTAACCTACGAGCAGTACTTC. Its protein is CSVSAGLAVTYEQYF.

The J gene is TRBJ1-1, the V gene TRBV2; D call uncertain. V lost 1 base and J 2 bases, leaving 5 bases between the germline ends. The CDR3 is made up of 13 amino acids. Germline CDR1 is SNHLY and CDR2 is FYNNEI. The CDR3 loop is CASSEEVNTEAFF. For the CDR3, the DNA is TGTGCCAGCAGTGAAGAGGTAAACACTGAAGCTTTCTTT.

This clone has a single count. The chain recombines TRBV11-3 with TRBJ2-2, with D possibly called TRBD1 or TRBD2 (5 bases each). Trimming took off 5 bases at V and 3 bases at J, with 10 bases between the two ends. CDR3 length: 14 amino acids. In germline, CDR1 is SGHNT, CDR2 YENEEA. In DNA, the CDR3 is TGTGCCAGCAGCGGTAGGGACGACACCGGGGAGCTGTTTTTT. This encodes CASSGRDDTGELFF. Drawing the rest from reference TRBV11-3 and TRBJ2-2, the complete variable domain is EAGVVQSPRYKIIEKKQPVAFWCNPISGHNTLYWYLQNLGQGPELLIRYENEEAVDDSQLPKDRFSAERLKGVDSTLKIQPAELGDSAVYLCASSGRDDTGELFFGEGSRLTVL.

This rearrangement joins TRBV7-6 to TRBJ2-5; D might be TRBD2 (6 bases). Germline CDR1 reads SGHVS; CDR2 reads FNYEAQ. This CDR3 region has 17 residues. The V end lost 2 bases, the J end lost 5 bases, and 21 bases lay between the germline ends. The CDR3 loop reads CASSLRAGPTGLETQYF. CDR3 nucleotides: TGTGCCAGCAGCTTAAGGGCGGGGCCAACGGGGTTGGAGACCCAGTACTTC.

The chain's CDR3 is CASSLARGDGELFF. CDR3 DNA sequence: TGCGCCAGCAGCTTGGCCAGGGGTGACGGGGAGCTGTTTTTT. The chain recombines TRBV5-1 with TRBJ2-2, with D perhaps TRBD1 (6 bases). V shed 0 bases and J shed 7 bases, with 10 bases lying between them. Germline V gives CDR1 SGHRS, CDR2 YFSETQ. This CDR3 has 14 residues.

This clone was detected once. The rearrangement links TRBV5-1 to TRBJ1-1; maybe TRBD1 (6 bases). Between the trimmed V and J ends, which lost 6 bases and 6 bases, there was a span of 18 bases. This CDR3 contains 14 residues. Germline V lookup: CDR1 SGHRS, CDR2 YFSETQ. For the CDR3, the DNA is TGCGCCAGCACCCGGACGGGGGCCGGGGCTGAAGCTTTCTTT. It is translated as CASTRTGAGAEAFF.

The chain couples TRBV9 to TRBJ2-1; 7 positions agree with TRBD2. Germline V lookup: CDR1 SGDLS, CDR2 YYNGEE. There are 15 residues in the CDR3. The V segment lost 3 bases and the J segment 6 bases; nucleotides outside the gene matches: 9. CDR3 amino acids: CASSALWGGANEQFF. As DNA, the CDR3 is TGTGCCAGCAGCGCACTCTGGGGAGGGGCCAATGAGCAGTTCTTC.

The chain recombines TRBV6-5 with TRBJ1-1; D not resolved. Germline CDR1 is MNHEY and CDR2 is SVGAGI. V gave up 7 bases and J gave up 6 bases, with 18 bases separating them. The CDR3 length is 14 residues. CDR3 DNA: TGTGCCAGCACCCGAACCTCAACAAGGCCTGAAGCTTTCTTT. It yields the protein CASTRTSTRPEAFF.